This T cell receptor beta chain was identified during a study of OX40 agonist ivuxolimab in advanced cancers. Study overall: Head and neck, renal cell, melanoma or hepatocellular carcinoma were the cancers that dose-escalation patients had. The study, taken as a whole, reports: Averaging showed that CD8+ T cells had more expanded clones than CD4+ did.

Autoimmune disease history or systemic immunosuppression led to patients being barred. The CDR3 length is 14 residues. Looked up from germline, CDR1 is LNHNV and CDR2 is YYDKDF (reference sequence). V was trimmed by 1 base and J by 0 bases, leaving 7 bases between them. A note on this clone: Its antigen remains unknown.

Profiled with immunoSEQ multiplex PCR; TCRdb holds only in-frame clones, not every one. The profile shows about 26,000 clones, more than 80% of them singletons. The TCR originated in an adult with an advanced solid tumor such as melanoma, head and neck, liver or kidney cancer. Sequences were derived from CD4+ or CD8+ T cells sorted from blood, sampled in a trial of the OX40 agonist ivuxolimab. V and J are TRBV15 and TRBJ2-7; D remains unclear. The CDR3 nucleotides are TGTGCCACCAGCAGAGTGCAGGACTCCTACGAGCAGTACTTC. Protein sequence: CATSRVQDSYEQYF.